This T cell receptor beta chain was retrieved from a study of T cells in Graves' hyperthyroidism and ophthalmopathy. Amplification targeted TCR beta CDR3 regions from RNA transcripts. HTBI primers were employed in a first-round RT-PCR of the TCR CDR3. A single record per CDR3 protein comes from TCRdb applying MiXCR to the multiplex PCR reads. The data contain approximately 380,000 distinct CDR3 sequences, about a fifth of them seen just once; the ten biggest clones take up 3% to 4%. V was cut by 4 bases and J by 2 bases, with 14 bases left in between. This CDR3 region has 15 residues. Ten or more counts support this clonotype.

Sequencing used blood. The V and J genes are TRBV12-3 or TRBV12-4 and TRBJ1-2; a possible D gene is TRBD1 (5 bases). The clonotype comes from a woman in her late teens or twenties with Graves' hyperthyroidism. This chain's CDR3 is CASSSPGTGNYGYTF. The CDR3 DNA reads TGTGCCAGCAGTTCCCCCGGGACGGGGAACTATGGCTACACCTTC.